This T cell receptor beta chain appears in the sequencing data of a study of CXCR3-negative and CXCR3-positive naive CD8 T cells. The wider study: Close to 135 million TRB reads were obtained in total, which works out to about 1.5 +/- 0.3 million per library. Study observations and caveats: CXCR3-positive naive cells had more hydrophobic TRB CDR3s than CXCR3-negative naive cells. Much lower diversity was found in memory CD8+ cells, while both naive subsets had comparably high diversity. Similar TRBV-TRBJ usage was seen in naive cells (both CXCR3-negative and CXCR3-positive), but memory cells differed.

CDR3 length: 13 residues. UMI-labeled TRB cDNA libraries were prepared by 5' RACE. For each CDR3 protein, TCRdb gives one entry from its re-call of the 5' RACE reads, without DNA. The sample shows about 3,600 distinct CDR3 sequences, and more than 1.5% sits with its ten largest clones. In the case of this clonotype: Its antigen is currently unknown.

This TCR derives from a human donor in good health. Some clones in this sample may be carry-over from other donors' samples. Material: naive CXCR3- CD8+ T cells from blood. Stated subset: CD45RO-CCR7+CD27+CD95- naive CD8+ T cells lacking CXCR3 (TNR3-). The chain links TRBV21-1 to TRBJ2-4. TRBV21-1 is assigned pseudogene status. This CDR3 reads CASSNVSINIQYF.